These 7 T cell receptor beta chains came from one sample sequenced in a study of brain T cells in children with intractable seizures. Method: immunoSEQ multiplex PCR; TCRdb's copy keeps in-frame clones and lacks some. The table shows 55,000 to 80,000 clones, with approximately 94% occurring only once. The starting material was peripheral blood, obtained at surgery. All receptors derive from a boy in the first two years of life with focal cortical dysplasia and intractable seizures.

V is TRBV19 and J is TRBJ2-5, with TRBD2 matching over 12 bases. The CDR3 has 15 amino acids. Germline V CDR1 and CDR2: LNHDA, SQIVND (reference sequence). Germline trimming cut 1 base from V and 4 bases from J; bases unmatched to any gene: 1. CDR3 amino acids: CASSIGLAGVETQYF. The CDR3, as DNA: TGTGCCAGTAGTATAGGACTAGCGGGGGTAGAGACCCAGTACTTC.

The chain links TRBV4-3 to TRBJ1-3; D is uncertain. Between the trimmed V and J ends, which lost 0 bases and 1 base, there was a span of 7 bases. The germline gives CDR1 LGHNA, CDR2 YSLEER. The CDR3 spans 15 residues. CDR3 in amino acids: CASSQDYGSGNTIYF. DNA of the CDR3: TGCGCCAGCAGCCAAGATTACGGGTCTGGAAACACCATATATTTT.

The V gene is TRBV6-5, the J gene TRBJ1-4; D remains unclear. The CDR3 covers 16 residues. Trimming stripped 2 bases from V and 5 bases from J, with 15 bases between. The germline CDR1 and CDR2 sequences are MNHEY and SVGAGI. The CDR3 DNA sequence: TGTGCCAGCAGTTACCTCCCGACGGAACAGAATGAAAAACTGTTTTTT. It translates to CASSYLPTEQNEKLFF.

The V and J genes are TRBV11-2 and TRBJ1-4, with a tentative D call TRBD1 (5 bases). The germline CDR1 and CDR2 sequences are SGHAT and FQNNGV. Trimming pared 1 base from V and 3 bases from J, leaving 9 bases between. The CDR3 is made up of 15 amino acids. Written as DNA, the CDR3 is TGTGCCAGCAGCTTAGCCCCAGGGTCTAATGAAAAACTGTTTTTT. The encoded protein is CASSLAPGSNEKLFF.

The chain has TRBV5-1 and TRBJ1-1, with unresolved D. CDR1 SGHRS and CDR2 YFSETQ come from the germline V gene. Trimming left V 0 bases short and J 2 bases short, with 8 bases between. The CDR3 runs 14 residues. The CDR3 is CASSLGVGNTEAFF. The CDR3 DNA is TGCGCCAGCAGCTTGGGGGTCGGAAACACTGAAGCTTTCTTT. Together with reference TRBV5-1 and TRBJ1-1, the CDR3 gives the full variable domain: KAGVTQTPRYLIKTRGQQVTLSCSPISGHRSVSWYQQTPGQGLQFLFEYFSETQRNKGNFPGRFSGRQFSNSRSEMNVSTLELGDSALYLCASSLGVGNTEAFFGQGTRLTVV.

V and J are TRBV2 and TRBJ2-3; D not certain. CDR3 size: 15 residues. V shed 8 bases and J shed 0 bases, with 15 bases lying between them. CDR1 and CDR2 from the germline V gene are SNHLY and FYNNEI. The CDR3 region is CASHGTLKSTDTQYF. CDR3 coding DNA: TGTGCCAGCCACGGCACACTAAAAAGCACAGATACGCAGTATTTT.

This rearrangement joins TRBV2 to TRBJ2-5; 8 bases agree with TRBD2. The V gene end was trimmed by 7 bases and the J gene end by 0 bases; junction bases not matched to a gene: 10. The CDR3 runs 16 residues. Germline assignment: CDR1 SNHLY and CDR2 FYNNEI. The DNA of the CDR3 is TGTGCCAGCACCAAGGGGACTAGGTCGTACCAAGAGACCCAGTACTTC. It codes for CASTKGTRSYQETQYF.